The present entry profiles one T cell receptor beta chain with its context. The repertoire was sequenced with immunoSEQ multiplex PCR; TCRdb's copy has only in-frame clones and lacks some. Here the sample spans more than 120,000 clones, 88% being singletons. The ends were cut back, 2 bases at V and 0 bases at J, with 5 bases in the middle. The germline V gene encodes CDR1 SGHTS and CDR2 YDEGEE. The CDR3 loop spans 13 amino acids. The data belong to a study of T cell responses to AZD1222 COVID-19 vaccine. The receptor's source is an adult who received the MenACWY meningococcal vaccine as a control. This specimen was peripheral blood, taken 28 days after the second dose of the MenACWY control vaccine. The chain uses TRBV5-8 and TRBJ1-1; D remains ambiguous. The CDR3 DNA reads as TGTGCCAGCAGCTTCGAAGTGAACACTGAAGCTTTCTTT. Its translation: CASSFEVNTEAFF.